These 14 T cell receptor beta chains were sequenced from one sample in a study of CD8 T cells in ankylosing spondylitis. TCRdb itself ran the 5' RACE reads through MiXCR, one entry per CDR3 protein. In the table there are 250,000 or so distinct CDR3 sequences, around 25% of which are singletons. The sequencing sample was made of blood, either unsorted or a sorted T cell fraction (not recorded which). The receptors here all came from a male donor with ankylosing spondylitis or in good health (not recorded which).

This clonotype was picked up a small number of times. V is TRBV12-3 or TRBV12-4 and J is TRBJ2-1, with D possibly TRBD2 on 6 matching bases. Trimming shortened V by 1 base and J by 9 bases, and 10 bases separated the two germline ends. CDR3 size: 13 residues. The CDR3 nucleotides are TGTGCCAGCAGTTTAGATCAGGGAGGTGAGCAGTTCTTC. It codes for CASSLDQGGEQFF.

This clonotype was counted many times. The chain recombines TRBV7-9 with TRBJ2-7; a weak D match, TRBD1 (6 bases). Between the trimmed V and J ends, which lost 2 bases and 0 bases, there was a span of 8 bases. The CDR3 covers 14 residues. Germline CDR1 reads SEHNR; CDR2 reads FQNEAQ (reference sequence). CDR3 amino acids: CASSLQQGSYEQYF. The CDR3 nucleotides read TGTGCCAGCAGCTTACAACAGGGCTCCTACGAGCAGTACTTC.

This clonotype appeared many times. This chain's CDR3 is CASNTGHRAYNEQFF. The CDR3 DNA reads TGTGCCAGCAATACGGGACATCGAGCCTACAATGAGCAGTTCTTC. V usage is TRBV12-3 or TRBV12-4 and J usage is TRBJ2-1; tentative D call: TRBD1 (6 bases). V lost 7 bases and J lost 2, with 15 bases in between. CDR3 length: 15 residues.

The chain is built from TRBV4-2 and TRBJ2-3; maybe TRBD2 (5 bases). Trimming removed 5 bases at V and 2 bases at J, with 11 bases between. Germline CDR1 reads LGHNA; CDR2 reads YNFKEQ. The CDR3 contains 14 residues. The CDR3 sequence: CASSAGETTDTQYF. In DNA, the CDR3 is TGTGCCAGCAGCGCCGGGGAGACCACAGATACGCAGTATTTT.

V gene TRBV7-9 combines with J gene TRBJ2-6, with a tentative D call TRBD1 (6 bases). Germline CDR1 reads SEHNR; CDR2 reads FQNEAQ (reference sequence). The CDR3 covers 16 residues. V was trimmed by 7 bases and J by 3 bases, leaving 16 bases between them. Here the CDR3 reads CASTPRTDLGANVLTF. The CDR3 DNA reads TGTGCCAGCACTCCCCGGACAGATCTTGGGGCCAACGTCCTGACTTTC.

This clonotype turned up a few times. The V call is TRBV6-1, the J call TRBJ2-1; 7 nucleotides line up with TRBD1. Per the germline V gene, CDR1 is MNHNS and CDR2 is SASEGT. The J segment lost 8 bases and the V segment lost 6 bases, leaving 10 bases of the junction unmatched. The CDR3 has 14 residues. In nucleotides, the CDR3 is TGTGCCAGCAGCCCACAGGGGCGTGTAGATGAGCAGTTCTTC. It codes for CASSPQGRVDEQFF.

CDR3 amino acids: CSVRVGTTDTQYF. The CDR3 DNA sequence: TGCAGCGTGCGGGTGGGAACGACAGATACGCAGTATTTT. This chain uses TRBV29-1 with TRBJ2-3, with D possibly TRBD2 on 5 matching bases. V dropped 6 bases and J dropped 3 bases, with 13 bases sitting between them. Looked up from germline, CDR1 is SQVTM and CDR2 is ANQGSEA. The CDR3 covers 13 residues.

The chain uses TRBV7-2 and TRBJ2-7; D gene ambiguous. V was clipped by 2 bases and J by 5 bases, with 7 bases between them. Germline lookup yields CDR1 SGHTA and CDR2 FQGNSA. The CDR3 is 12 amino acids. The CDR3 DNA sequence: TGTGCCAGCAGCTTAAATCATGACGAGCAGTACTTC. It is translated as CASSLNHDEQYF.

This clonotype was detected a few times. The chain recombines TRBV6-6 with TRBJ1-2; D not resolved. Germline CDR1 is MNHNY and CDR2 is SVGAGI (reference sequence). Trimming took 4 bases from V and 0 from J, leaving 6 bases between them. This CDR3 has 13 residues. The DNA of the CDR3 is TGTGCCAGCAGTTTGGACCCTAACTATGGCTACACCTTC. It is translated as CASSLDPNYGYTF.

This clonotype was detected only a few times. The chain employs TRBV20-1 and TRBJ2-1; D unresolved. The germline V gene has CDR1 DFQATT and CDR2 SNEGSKA (reference sequence). V was cut by 0 bases and J by 3 bases, with 12 bases left in between. The CDR3 is 15 amino acids. CDR3 loop: CSARDIGAYYNEQFF. CDR3 nucleotide sequence: TGCAGTGCTAGAGATATCGGAGCTTACTACAATGAGCAGTTCTTC.

This chain uses TRBV4-1 with TRBJ1-1; possible D gene TRBD1, 6 bases. Germline V CDR1 and CDR2: MGHRA, YSYEKL. This CDR3 has 14 amino acids. Trimming cost V 3 bases and J 10 bases, with 18 bases left between them. The CDR3 loop is CASSHAEGVFGAFF. The CDR3 nucleotides are TGCGCCAGCAGCCATGCGGAGGGGGTTTTCGGAGCTTTCTTT.

Only a few counts were recorded for this clonotype. The chain joins TRBV5-4 to TRBJ1-1; the match to TRBD1 covers 8 bases. The germline CDR1 and CDR2 sequences are SGHNT and YYREEE (reference sequence). The CDR3 sequence is 15 residues long. With 4 bases clipped from V and 8 bases from J, the junction kept 13 bases outside the gene matches. This chain's CDR3 is CASSARQGRGLEAFF. CDR3 DNA sequence: TGTGCCAGCAGCGCCAGACAGGGGAGGGGACTGGAAGCTTTCTTT.

There are a few counts of this clonotype. The rearrangement links TRBV20-1 to TRBJ1-1; D not certain. This CDR3 has 13 amino acids. Trimming shortened V by 6 bases and J by 3 bases, and 14 bases separated the two germline ends. Germline lookup yields CDR1 DFQATT and CDR2 SNEGSKA (reference sequence). The CDR3 reads CSALHPGDTEAFF. DNA of the CDR3: TGCAGTGCCCTCCACCCTGGAGACACTGAAGCTTTCTTT.

This chain connects TRBV12-3 or TRBV12-4 to TRBJ2-6; D is unresolved. Trimming removed 5 bases at V and 2 bases at J, with 10 bases between. This CDR3 has 15 amino acids. In nucleotides, the CDR3 is TGTGCCAGCAGTCCCACGGTCGCTGGGGCCAACGTCCTGACTTTC. Protein product: CASSPTVAGANVLTF.